This T cell receptor beta chain was captured in a study of T cell repertoires in cytomegalovirus infection (dated by TCRdb to the late 2010s). Some background on the complete study: Donor HLA type was relevant to the analysis, because carriage of CMV infection together with the matching HLA type was indicated by public TCR beta signatures. What the research found in general, with its limitations: In the ex vivo response, HLA-C-restricted CMV-specific TCR beta clonotypes were dominant, and in two of eight donors the single most frequent clonotype came from this HLA-C-restricted group. In both this cohort and an independent roughly 400-donor cohort, the cumulative frequency of public TCR beta family members distinguished carriers of CMV infection plus the relevant HLA type.

This clonotype was observed at least ten times. Its antigen remains undetermined. No base quality values were provided; no much bigger clone lies one nucleotide off. Instrument on record: Illumina HiSeq 1500. The raw public data were reprocessed by TCRdb itself: fastp quality trimming at Q25, MiXCR clonotype calling, in-frame beta chains only. All rows with the same CDR3 protein become a single entry with the most common DNA and genes. In all, the sample holds 500,000 to 600,000 distinct CDR3 sequences, and approximately 17% of those were seen once. The top ten hold more than 20% of the sample. The junction shows trimming of 1 base on V and 0 bases on J, plus 10 bases between the germline ends. Taken from the germline V gene, the CDR1 and CDR2 loops are MGHRA and YSYEKL. The CDR3 measures 16 amino acids from cysteine to phenylalanine. This entry keeps only the CDR3 DNA: 48 bases, framed from base 1.

Recombination connected TRBV4-1 to TRBJ2-1, with the D gene too uncertain to name. The sequenced sample consisted of CD8+ T cells from PBMCs. This sequence was found in a human donor in good health (CMV status not recorded). Some clones in this sample may be carry-over from other donors' samples. The CDR3 protein: CASSQGGAGSYNEQFF. The DNA is TGCGCCAGCAGCCAAGGAGGAGCCGGCTCCTACAATGAGCAGTTCTTC.